This T cell receptor (beta chain) emerged from a study of cytomegalovirus exposure and HLA in healthy donors. A note on this clone: Relative to the germline gene, one junction end is altered; a read error may explain this.

In the PCR, 60 Vbeta and 13 Jbeta primers were used. Repertoires were generated with immunoSEQ multiplex PCR, while TCRdb's copy carries only in-frame clones and drops some. Of approximately 97,000 clones listed, roughly 83% were seen once; the top ten hold approximately 2.8%. The CDR3 length is 16 residues. Germline CDR1 is SSHAT and CDR2 is FNYEAQ (reference sequence). The TCR comes from a man aged 40-49 years in good health and CMV-seronegative. The chain couples TRBV7-7 to TRBJ1-2; 7 bases agree with TRBD1. The sample was PBMCs. The DNA for the CDR3 is TGTGCTAGCAGCCCAACGACCCGGCGGGACAGCTATGGCTACACCTTC. Protein: CASSPTTRRDSYGYTF.